The 17 T cell receptor beta chains reported below all come from one sample, sequenced in a study of control samples from healthy donors and cancer patients. Using immunoSEQ multiplex PCR, the repertoire was profiled, and TCRdb retains in-frame clones only, with some absent. The table includes some 120,000 clones, more than 70% detected once. The sample was blood. The receptor source for this set is a man over 45 in good health.

The chain carries TRBV5-1 and TRBJ1-1; D possibly corresponds to TRBD1 (5 bases). This CDR3 comprises 14 residues. V lost 0 bases, J lost 4 bases, and 10 bases lay in between. Germline values: CDR1 SGHRS, CDR2 YFSETQ. CDR3 sequence reads: CASSLVLGPTEAFF. CDR3 sequence (DNA): TGCGCCAGCAGCTTGGTACTGGGGCCCACTGAAGCTTTCTTT.

The chain recombines TRBV18 with TRBJ1-3; no reliable D call. Germline assignment: CDR1 KGHSH and CDR2 LQKENI. The V and J ends lost 3 bases and 2 bases respectively, with 11 bases between them. There are 15 residues in the CDR3. This CDR3 is CASSPDSGAGNTIYF. CDR3 DNA sequence: TGTGCCAGCTCACCGGACTCAGGTGCTGGAAACACCATATATTTT.

The V and J genes are TRBV27 and TRBJ2-2; perhaps TRBD2 as D (6 bases). CDR1 and CDR2 (germline): MNHEY, SMNVEV (reference sequence). The CDR3 runs to 15 residues. Trimming stripped 5 bases from V and 5 bases from J, with 15 bases between. CDR3 DNA: TGTGCCAGCAGTCGCTGGGGACTGGAGACCGGGGAGCTGTTTTTT. Translation: CASSRWGLETGELFF.

This chain connects TRBV3-1 (or the pseudogene TRBV3-2) to TRBJ2-5; TRBD1 matches 10 bases. The V gene end was trimmed by 6 bases and the J gene end by 4 bases; junction bases not matched to a gene: 5. The CDR3 has 14 amino acids. CDR1 is LGHDT, CDR2 YNNKEL, per germline (reference sequence). CDR3: CASSPTGGVETQYF. The CDR3, as DNA: TGTGCCAGCAGTCCGACAGGGGGCGTAGAGACCCAGTACTTC.

The genes are TRBV6-6 and TRBJ1-3; the match to TRBD1 covers 7 bases. The CDR3 extends over 14 amino acids. The germline V gene encodes CDR1 MNHNY and CDR2 SVGAGI (reference sequence). J was trimmed by 8 bases and V by 6 bases; bases with no gene match: 10. This chain's CDR3 is CASRTKGAADTIYF. The CDR3 DNA reads as TGTGCCAGCAGAACTAAGGGGGCCGCAGACACCATATATTTT.

This chain uses TRBV5-1 with TRBJ2-5, with TRBD1 identical over 9 bases. V was pared by 4 bases and J by 4 bases, with 8 bases of the junction left unmatched. Germline V gene lookup returns CDR1 SGHRS and CDR2 YFSETQ. The CDR3 length is 15 residues. CDR3 sequence reads: CASSEYLDRGETQYF. The CDR3 DNA reads as TGCGCCAGCAGCGAGTATTTGGACAGGGGAGAGACCCAGTACTTC.

The rearrangement uses TRBV7-9 and TRBJ2-7; 13 bases match TRBD2. Germline V gene lookup returns CDR1 SEHNR and CDR2 FQNEAQ (reference sequence). After removal of 5 bases from V and 5 bases from J, the junction contained 12 bases not matched to a gene. The CDR3 covers 17 residues. CDR3 sequence: CASSRGLAGELWNEQYF. CDR3 DNA: TGTGCCAGCAGCCGAGGACTAGCGGGGGAGCTATGGAACGAGCAGTACTTC.

This clone came up once. V usage is TRBV5-4 and J usage is TRBJ2-1; D gene unclear. Trimming stripped 5 bases from V and 0 bases from J, with 18 bases between. CDR1 is SGHNT, CDR2 YYREEE, per germline (reference sequence). This CDR3 has 17 amino acids. The CDR3 spells CASSFPRDRYSYNEQFF. CDR3 DNA sequence: TGTGCCAGCAGTTTTCCCCGAGACCGATACTCCTACAATGAGCAGTTCTTC.

This clone has only a few counts. The chain recombines TRBV6-6 with TRBJ1-1, with 10 bases lining up with TRBD1. V shed 6 bases, J shed 10 bases, and the junction held 8 bases outside the gene matches. The CDR3 contains 13 residues. Germline V gene sequence: CDR1 MNHNY, CDR2 SVGAGI (reference sequence). The CDR3 DNA is TGTGCCAGCAGGGCAGGGACAGGGGCACCAGCTTTCTTT. Translation: CASRAGTGAPAFF.

This clone was seen a single time. For the CDR3, the DNA is TGCGCCAGCAGCCCTTCTGCGGGGGGGACAGATACGCAGTATTTT. It encodes CASSPSAGGTDTQYF. The chain employs TRBV5-1 and TRBJ2-3, with TRBD2 matching over 9 bases. V lost 4 bases, J lost 3 bases, and 6 bases stayed unmatched. The CDR3 runs to 15 residues. Germline-derived CDR1 and CDR2 are SGHRS and YFSETQ.

The chain uses TRBV6-5 and TRBJ1-4, with D maybe TRBD1 (5 bases). Germline V lookup: CDR1 MNHEY, CDR2 SVGAGI. The CDR3 runs to 14 residues. The ends were cut back, 10 bases at V and 7 bases at J, with 19 bases in the middle. For the CDR3, the DNA is TGTGCCACCAAACGGGGCGGAAGCCCTGAAAAACTGTTTTTT. This codes for CATKRGGSPEKLFF.

The chain joins TRBV5-1 to TRBJ2-1; possibly TRBD2 for D (6 bases). CDR3 size: 15 residues. Germline CDR1 reads SGHRS; CDR2 reads YFSETQ. V dropped 0 bases and J dropped 12 bases, with 19 bases sitting between them. CDR3 region: CASSLDDRGSGWQFF. The CDR3 region has the DNA TGCGCCAGCAGCTTGGATGATCGGGGGTCGGGTTGGCAGTTCTTC.

The chain links TRBV5-1 to TRBJ2-3, with D perhaps matching TRBD2 (6 bases). The CDR3 loop spans 15 amino acids. From germline, CDR1 is SGHRS and CDR2 YFSETQ. V was cut by 7 bases and J by 2 bases, with 17 bases left in between. CDR3 residues: CASSEGSGYTDTQYF. The DNA of the CDR3 is TGCGCCAGCTCGGAGGGTAGCGGTTACACAGATACGCAGTATTTT.

V usage is TRBV9 and J usage is TRBJ1-1; D is unclear. V gave up 3 bases and J gave up 6 bases, with 15 bases separating them. The CDR3 totals 14 residues. The germline CDR1 and CDR2 sequences are SGDLS and YYNGEE. In DNA, the CDR3 is TGTGCCAGCAGCGCCTCGGACGGACGATCTGAAGCTTTCTTT. It specifies CASSASDGRSEAFF.

The chain has TRBV28 and TRBJ1-4; D perhaps matches TRBD1 (6 bases). V lost 1 base and J 12 bases, leaving 18 bases between the germline ends. CDR1 is MDHEN and CDR2 is SYDVKM in the germline V gene. The CDR3 is 15 residues long. In DNA form, the CDR3 reads TGTGCCAGCAGTTTATTCGGGGGGGGCGGCGGGGAACTGTTTTTT. This encodes CASSLFGGGGGELFF.

The sample holds one count of this clone. The chain carries TRBV7-3 and TRBJ2-3; D not resolved. The CDR3 is 14 amino acids. The germline V gene encodes CDR1 SGHTA and CDR2 FQGTGA. The germline V and J ends were trimmed by 5 bases and 5 bases, with 14 bases remaining between them. As DNA, the CDR3 is TGTGCCAGCAGCCCCTGGGTAGGTGTAGATACGCAGTATTTT. It is translated as CASSPWVGVDTQYF.

The rearrangement uses TRBV7-6 and TRBJ2-3; 9 bases are shared with TRBD1. Germline CDR1 reads SGHVS; CDR2 reads FNYEAQ. The V gene end was trimmed by 6 bases and the J gene end by 1 base; junction bases not matched to a gene: 8. The CDR3 has 16 residues. The CDR3 protein is CASRSFRDRGTDTQYF. As DNA, the CDR3 is TGTGCCAGCAGGTCATTCCGGGACAGGGGCACAGATACGCAGTATTTT.